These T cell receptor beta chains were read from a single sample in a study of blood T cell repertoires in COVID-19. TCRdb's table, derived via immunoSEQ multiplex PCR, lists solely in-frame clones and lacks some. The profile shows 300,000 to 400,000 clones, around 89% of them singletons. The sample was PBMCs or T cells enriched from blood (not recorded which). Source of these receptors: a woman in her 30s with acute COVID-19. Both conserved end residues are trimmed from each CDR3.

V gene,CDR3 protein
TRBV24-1,ATSDSLTGYYGYT
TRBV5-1,ASSPGVSNTEAF
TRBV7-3,ASSPLQGRTDTQY
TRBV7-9,ASSLTVESPLH
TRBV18,ASSPRQDLNTEAF
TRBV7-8,ASSAASGGNHLRF
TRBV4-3,ASSPGGAVRETQY
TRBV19,ASSPGRGYDEQY
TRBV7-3,ASSLLAGTSGVKQF
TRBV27,ASSLMTSGGAYNEQF
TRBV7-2,ASSLAGTGQENYGYT
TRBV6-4,ASSEGGDTDTQY
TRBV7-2,ASSLTAGSSYEQY
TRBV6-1,ASSEADTYYGYT
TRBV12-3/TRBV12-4,ASSLELNTEAF
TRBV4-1,ASSQDAFSRQPQH
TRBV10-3,AISPDRGGNTGELF
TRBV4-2,ASSQERGTEAF
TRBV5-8,ASSLEGARANTEAF
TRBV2,ASSLDRADEQY
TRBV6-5,ARKSDRLHLRGYT
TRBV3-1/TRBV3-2,ASSQDYGRGRNEQF
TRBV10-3,AISERTSGVTDTQY
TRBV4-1,ASSQDGARQETQY
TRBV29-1,SPSNGYT
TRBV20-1,SASQGWEQY
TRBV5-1,ASSFTAGGNYEQY
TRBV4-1,ASSQRGSTDTQY
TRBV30,AWGPGVRPSTDTQY
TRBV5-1,ASSLATSGGQDTQY
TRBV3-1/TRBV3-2,ASSLLRAETTDTQY
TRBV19,ASKLNQGEPQH
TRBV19,ASKARTTNTGELF
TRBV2,ASNRQGPQETQY
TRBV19,ASSIVTGHNQETQY
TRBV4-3,ASSQVEGAGGYT
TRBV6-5,ASTRGDRGNYGYT
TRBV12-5,ASGLVTWREYNEQF
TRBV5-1,ASSLQGSNEKLF
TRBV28,ASSHRDRGTGELF
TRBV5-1,ASTRGAGPDTEAF
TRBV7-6,ASSLSTSGTSTDTQY
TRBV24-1,ATSDPVAGRETQY
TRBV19,ASSTSGTTGFEQY
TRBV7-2,ASSVWTRNNEKLF
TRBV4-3,ASSHNTAGGLDEQF
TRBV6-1,ASSETGSALEAF
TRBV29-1,SSTHRLMNTEAF
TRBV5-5,ASSFHRGLAGNTIY
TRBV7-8,ASSFRPLMTDLNTEAF